Listed below are T cell receptor beta chains from one sample, sequenced in a study of shared T cell receptors in the human thymus. Profiled with immunoSEQ multiplex PCR; TCRdb holds only in-frame clones, not every one. The data contain some 700,000 clones, approximately 85% of them singletons. This sample was also put to use in a study of human thymus T cells.

Input material: thymocytes. All receptors come from a girl in the first two years of life with a congenital heart defect. The CDR3 runs from the conserved cysteine through the conserved F or W. Fields, in order: V gene, clone size, D gene, J gene, CDR3 DNA, CDR3 protein. A D gene is named only where the DNA matches it firmly. Not all rows give a size; the values are once, few, many and, for expanded clones, a class.

TRBV11-1,-,TRBD1,TRBJ2-3,TGTGCCAGCAGCTGGGGACAGGTGTGCGATACGCAGTATTTT,CASSWGQVCDTQYF
TRBV7-2,-,TRBD2,TRBJ2-5,TGTGCCAGCAGCTTAGAGGTAGCGGGTCTTACCCGAGAAGAGACCCAGTACTTC,CASSLEVAGLTREETQYF
TRBV5-1,-,TRBD1,TRBJ2-7,TGCGCCAGCAGCTCCCGGGACAGTATTCACGAGCAGTACTTC,CASSSRDSIHEQYF
TRBV4-1,-,TRBD1,TRBJ1-6,TGCGCCAGCAGCGGTCCGTGGGGGACAGGGAATTCACCCCTCCACTTT,CASSGPWGTGNSPLHF
TRBV18,-,-,TRBJ1-4,TGTGCCAGCTCACCATCGGACATAACAACTAATGAAAAACTGTTTTTT,CASSPSDITTNEKLFF
TRBV15,-,-,TRBJ1-1,TGTGCCACCAGCAACTCGACAGCTATGAACACTGAAGCTTTCTTT,CATSNSTAMNTEAFF
TRBV6-1,-,TRBD1,TRBJ1-2,TGTGCCAGCACCTACGGGGACAGAAATGGCTACACCTTC,CASTYGDRNGYTF
TRBV4-1,-,-,TRBJ2-4,TGCGCCAGCAGCCAAGATACTGGGGCGCGGGGCAAAAACATTCAGTACTTC,CASSQDTGARGKNIQYF
TRBV28,-,-,TRBJ2-3,TGTGCCAGCATTGGCGCAGGGAGGCGGGATACGCAGTATTTT,CASIGAGRRDTQYF
TRBV9,-,-,TRBJ2-3,TGTGCCAGCAGCGCAATCGGGGGAAGCACAGATACGCAGTATTTT,CASSAIGGSTDTQYF
TRBV19,-,-,TRBJ1-6,TGTGCCAGTAGTATTGAGAGCCAGGGGCCCCTCCACTTT,CASSIESQGPLHF
TRBV11-2,-,-,TRBJ2-5,TGTGCCAGCAGCTTTCCGGGGCAAGAGACCCAGTACTTC,CASSFPGQETQYF
TRBV6-5,-,-,TRBJ2-7,TGTGCCAGCAGGGGGTGCCCCGGACCCAGGGGCGAGCAGTACTTC,CASRGCPGPRGEQYF
TRBV4-3,-,-,TRBJ2-5,TGCGCCAGCAGCCAAGATTGGACTCGGGCTGAGACCCAGTACTTC,CASSQDWTRAETQYF
TRBV28,-,TRBD2,TRBJ2-1,TGTGCCAGCAGGAAGCGGGGGGGTCGGTACTACAATGAGCAGTTCTTC,CASRKRGGRYYNEQFF
TRBV5-1,-,-,TRBJ1-5,TGCGCCAGCAGCTTGGGGGAGAGCAATCAGCCCCAGCATTTT,CASSLGESNQPQHF
TRBV5-1,-,-,TRBJ2-5,TGCGCCAGCAAGGATTCAGGGGAGTTTGCGGAGACCCAGTACTTC,CASKDSGEFAETQYF
TRBV6-4,-,TRBD2,TRBJ2-1,TGTGCCAGCAGTGAAAGCGGACTAGCGGGGGGTAGCAATGAGCAGTTCTTC,CASSESGLAGGSNEQFF
TRBV6-5,-,TRBD1,TRBJ1-5,TGTGCCAGCAGCCACAGGGGTAGCAATCAGCCCCAGCATTTT,CASSHRGSNQPQHF
TRBV5-5,-,-,TRBJ1-2,TGTGCCAGCACTGCGGAGTGGTCGCAGTGCGGCTACACCTTC,CASTAEWSQCGYTF
TRBV4-2,-,-,TRBJ2-2,TGTGCCAGCAGCCAAGATGGGCAGACGAACACCGGGGAGCTGTTTTTT,CASSQDGQTNTGELFF
TRBV29-1,-,-,TRBJ2-3,TGCAGCGTTATTGGGCCAATCCTCACAGATACGCAGTATTTT,CSVIGPILTDTQYF
TRBV5-1,-,TRBD2,TRBJ2-5,TGCGCCAGCAGCTTTATAGGTGTCTCTAGCGGGGGGGCCCAAGAGACCCAGTACTTC,CASSFIGVSSGGAQETQYF
TRBV5-5,once,-,TRBJ1-2,TGTGCCAGCAGCTTTCAGTCCTACTATGGCTACACCTTC,CASSFQSYYGYTF
TRBV27,-,-,TRBJ1-2,TGTGCCAGCAGTCGCCTTAACGAGAGAAATGGCTACACCTTC,CASSRLNERNGYTF
TRBV6-1,-,-,TRBJ1-5,TGTGCCAGCACGGGGGGGGGTCAGCCCCAGCATTTT,CASTGGGQPQHF
TRBV28,few,-,TRBJ2-3,TGTGCCAGCAGTTTCCCCGACTACCCCGACACAGATACGCAGTATTTT,CASSFPDYPDTDTQYF
TRBV10-3,-,-,TRBJ1-6,TGTGCCACCAGGTCTACCTATAATTCCCCCCTCCACTTT,CATRSTYNSPLHF
TRBV9,-,-,TRBJ1-1,TGTGCCAGCAGCTCGGGGGTAGGGATTGAAGCTTTCTTT,CASSSGVGIEAFF
TRBV18,once,-,TRBJ2-5,TGTGCCAGCTCACCGTGGGAGATAGAGACCCAGTACTTC,CASSPWEIETQYF
TRBV28,-,-,TRBJ2-7,TGTGCCAGCAGTTTGGGAGACGAGCAGTACTTC,CASSLGDEQYF
TRBV29-1,-,TRBD1,TRBJ1-6,TGCAGCGCACAAACGACAGGGAAAGGGTCACCCCTCCACTTT,CSAQTTGKGSPLHF
TRBV4-3,few,TRBD2,TRBJ2-7,TGCGCCAGCAGCACAAGAAAGGCTAGCGGGGGATCCTACGAGCAGTACTTC,CASSTRKASGGSYEQYF
TRBV4-1,-,-,TRBJ2-1,TGCGCCAGCAGCCAAGAAGGCACTATTTCACGGGGCAATGAGCAGTTCTTC,CASSQEGTISRGNEQFF
TRBV14,-,TRBD1,TRBJ1-2,TGTGCCAGCAGCCAAACAGGGGTCCGCTATGGCTACACCTTC,CASSQTGVRYGYTF
TRBV6-1,once,-,TRBJ1-3,TGTGCCAGCAGTGAACGGCGGGGCGCAGGAAACACCATATATTTT,CASSERRGAGNTIYF
TRBV7-2,-,-,TRBJ1-2,TGTGCCAGCAGCTCCCCACTTGCGTGGGGCTACACCTTC,CASSSPLAWGYTF
TRBV5-1,-,TRBD1,TRBJ1-1,TGCGCCAGCAGCTTGGACAGGGGAACGGGGGAAGCTTTCTTT,CASSLDRGTGEAFF
TRBV20-1,once,-,TRBJ1-5,TGCAGTGCTAGAGAGGGGGGGTCCCAGCATTTT,CSAREGGSQHF
TRBV6-5,-,-,TRBJ2-2,TGTGCCAGCAGTCCCCCAGGGCTTGACACCGGGGAGCTGTTTTTT,CASSPPGLDTGELFF
TRBV5-1,-,TRBD1,TRBJ2-3,TGCGCCAGCAGCCTCACCCAGCGTGGACAGGCTAGCACAGATACGCAGTATTTT,CASSLTQRGQASTDTQYF
TRBV14,-,TRBD2,TRBJ2-7,TGTGCCAGCAGCCTGACTAGCGGGGGGCCGGACTACGAGCAGTACTTC,CASSLTSGGPDYEQYF
TRBV15,-,TRBD2,TRBJ2-2,TGTGCCACCAGCAGGCTAGCGGGGTCCGGATTGAACACCGGGGAGCTGTTTTTT,CATSRLAGSGLNTGELFF
TRBV10-3,-,TRBD1,TRBJ1-5,TGTGCCATCAGTCTGACAGGGGGAAGCAATCAGCCCCAGCATTTT,CAISLTGGSNQPQHF
TRBV27,-,TRBD1,TRBJ2-1,TGTGCCAGCAGTGCCTACAGGGGAGCCGGCTACAATGAGCAGTTCTTC,CASSAYRGAGYNEQFF
TRBV5-4,-,-,TRBJ1-2,TGTGCCAGCAGCCAGAGGGGGAGCTATGGCTACACCTTC,CASSQRGSYGYTF
TRBV4-3,-,TRBD1,TRBJ2-7,TGCGCCAGCAGCCAAGCCGGTACGAGGGGACAGCGCCGCTACGAGCAGTACTTC,CASSQAGTRGQRRYEQYF
TRBV30,-,-,TRBJ1-5,TGTGCCTGGACACACAGGGTGGGACAGCCCCAGCATTTT,CAWTHRVGQPQHF
TRBV15,-,TRBD1,TRBJ1-6,TGTGCCACCAGCACAAAGGACAGGGGGTACCTCCACTTT,CATSTKDRGYLHF
TRBV2,-,TRBD2,TRBJ2-5,TGTGCCAGCAGGGGTCCGGGACTAGGGGGATGGGGCCAAGAGACCCAGTACTTC,CASRGPGLGGWGQETQYF
TRBV15,-,-,TRBJ2-7,TGTGCCACCAGCAGAGATCGGGACATCTACGAGCAGTACTTC,CATSRDRDIYEQYF
TRBV6-1,-,TRBD1,TRBJ2-7,TGTGCCAGCACGTTAGACAGGGGGCTCTCCTACGAGCAGTACTTC,CASTLDRGLSYEQYF
TRBV7-9,-,TRBD1,TRBJ1-2,TGTGCCAGCAGCTTCCCACAGGGGGCCTATGGCTACACCTTC,CASSFPQGAYGYTF
TRBV29-1,-,TRBD1,TRBJ1-3,TGCAGCGTTGATTCTGACAGGGAAAACACCATATATTTT,CSVDSDRENTIYF
TRBV4-1,-,-,TRBJ1-2,TGCGCCAGCAGCCAAATTGCACAGTTAAAGAGCTACACCTTC,CASSQIAQLKSYTF
TRBV11-2,-,-,TRBJ1-1,TGTGCCAGCAGCTTAGCCCTAGACTCCACTGAAGCTTTCTTT,CASSLALDSTEAFF
TRBV15,-,TRBD1,TRBJ1-2,TGTGCCACCAGCAGAGATAGGGGGACAGGTTATGGCTACACCTTC,CATSRDRGTGYGYTF
TRBV29-1,-,-,TRBJ1-2,TGCAGCGTTGAGGCCCCTGGGACTAGGGCATATGGCTACACCTTC,CSVEAPGTRAYGYTF